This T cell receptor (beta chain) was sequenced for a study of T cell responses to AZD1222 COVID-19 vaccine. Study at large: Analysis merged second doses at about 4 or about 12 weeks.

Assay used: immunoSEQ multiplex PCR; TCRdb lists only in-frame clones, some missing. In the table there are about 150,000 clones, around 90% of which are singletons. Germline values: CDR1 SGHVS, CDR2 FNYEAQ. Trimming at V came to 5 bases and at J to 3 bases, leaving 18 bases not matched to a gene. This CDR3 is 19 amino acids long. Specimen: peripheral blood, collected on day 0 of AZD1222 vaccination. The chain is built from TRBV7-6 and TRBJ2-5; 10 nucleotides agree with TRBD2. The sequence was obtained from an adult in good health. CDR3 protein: CASSRLEGLAGGKKETQYF. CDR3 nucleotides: TGTGCCAGCAGCCGATTAGAGGGGTTAGCGGGGGGCAAGAAAGAGACCCAGTACTTC.